The 16 T cell receptor beta chains given below trace back to one sample, sequenced in a study of shared T cell receptors in the human thymus. TCRdb's table, derived via immunoSEQ multiplex PCR, lists solely in-frame clones and lacks some. The table records about 500,000 clones, about four fifths of them present only once. These data are also associated with another study on human thymus T cells.

Sample: thymocytes. These receptors were obtained from a boy in the first two years of life with a congenital heart defect.

The chain employs TRBV4-1 and TRBJ2-1; TRBD1 aligns across 7 bases. This CDR3 has 16 residues. Germline V gene data show CDR1 as MGHRA and CDR2 as YSYEKL. V was clipped by 5 bases and J by 0 bases; unmatched bases: 7. The CDR3 DNA is TGCGCCAGCAGCGCCTCGGGACAGATCTCCTACAATGAGCAGTTCTTC. This translates into CASSASGQISYNEQFF.

The V call is TRBV27, the J call TRBJ2-7, with unresolved D. The CDR3 has 13 residues. The V gene's germline CDR1 is MNHEY and CDR2 SMNVEV (reference sequence). V lost 5 bases and J 3 bases, leaving 11 bases between the germline ends. The chain's CDR3 is CASSPEVHYEQYF. For the CDR3, the DNA is TGTGCCAGCAGTCCAGAAGTACACTACGAGCAGTACTTC.

The chain couples TRBV14 to TRBJ1-4; TRBD1 matches 8 bases. Germline V lookup: CDR1 SGHDN, CDR2 FVKESK. The CDR3 is made up of 13 amino acids. V shed 4 bases, J shed 12 bases, and the junction held 7 bases outside the gene matches. The chain's CDR3 is CASSPGQVKELFF. For the CDR3, the DNA is TGTGCCAGCAGCCCGGGACAGGTAAAGGAACTGTTTTTT. Combining the CDR3 with reference TRBV14 and TRBJ1-4 gives the whole variable domain EAGVTQFPSHSVIEKGQTVTLRCDPISGHDNLYWYRRVMGKEIKFLLHFVKESKQDESGMPNNRFLAERTGGTYSTLKVQPAELEDSGVYFCASSPGQVKELFFGSGTQLSVL.

With regard to this clone: Other DNA sequences in the same sample also yield this CDR3. This chain connects TRBV5-4 to TRBJ2-7, with 7 bases fitting TRBD1. There are 14 residues in the CDR3. The junction had 4 bases not matched to a gene; V was cut back by 4 bases and J by 0 bases. The V gene's germline CDR1 is SGHNT and CDR2 YYREEE (reference sequence). CDR3 protein: CASSLTGSSYEQYF. The CDR3 coding sequence is TGTGCCAGCAGCCTGACAGGGAGCTCCTACGAGCAGTACTTC.

This clone was seen more than once but under ten times. The rearrangement uses TRBV5-1 and TRBJ1-4; TRBD1 matches at 7 bases. The CDR3 has 14 amino acids. V lost 4 bases to trimming and J lost 5 bases; unmatched junction nucleotides: 5. Germline values: CDR1 SGHRS, CDR2 YFSETQ. CDR3 nucleotide sequence: TGCGCCAGCAGCCCCGACAGGGTAAATGAAAAACTGTTTTTT. Protein sequence: CASSPDRVNEKLFF.

The chain uses TRBV28 and TRBJ1-1, with D maybe TRBD1 (5 bases). CDR3 length equals 13 residues. V was shortened by 2 bases and J by 5 bases, with 9 bases between the two germline ends. Germline CDR1 reads MDHEN; CDR2 reads SYDVKM. The CDR3 here is CASSLRGWTEAFF. CDR3 nucleotide sequence: TGTGCCAGCAGTTTAAGGGGTTGGACTGAAGCTTTCTTT.

V usage is TRBV2 and J usage is TRBJ2-5; 12 bases are shared with TRBD2. Germline-derived CDR1 and CDR2 are SNHLY and FYNNEI. This CDR3 region has 17 residues. V was pared by 2 bases and J by 5 bases, with 9 bases of the junction left unmatched. The CDR3 DNA follows: TGTGCCAGCAGTGAAACCCCGACTAGCGGGGGCGGGGAGACCCAGTACTTC. It codes for CASSETPTSGGGETQYF.

The V call is TRBV4-2, the J call TRBJ2-2, with 14 bases identical to TRBD2. V lost 3 bases to trimming and J lost 4 bases; unmatched junction nucleotides: 1. CDR1 LGHNA and CDR2 YNFKEQ come from the germline V gene. CDR3 length equals 16 residues. The CDR3 DNA is TGTGCCAGCAGCCAGGGACTAGCGGGAGTCACCGGGGAGCTGTTTTTT. Protein: CASSQGLAGVTGELFF.

This chain connects TRBV30 to TRBJ2-2, with 12 bases aligning to TRBD2. The ends lost 0 bases at V and 4 bases at J; junction bases unmatched: 9. CDR1 and CDR2 (germline): GTSNPN, SVGIG (reference sequence). CDR3 length: 18 residues. The CDR3 DNA sequence: TGTGCCTGGAGTGTACAGACTAGCGGGAGCAGTGGCACCGGGGAGCTGTTTTTT. This codes for CAWSVQTSGSSGTGELFF.

The chain joins TRBV27 to TRBJ1-1, with D maybe TRBD1 (6 bases). The germline V gene has CDR1 MNHEY and CDR2 SMNVEV (reference sequence). The germline V and J ends were trimmed by 3 bases and 1 base, with 15 bases remaining between them. The CDR3 is 16 residues long. The chain's CDR3 is CASSFLSGRGNTEAFF. The DNA of the CDR3 is TGTGCCAGCAGTTTCCTTTCGGGCAGGGGGAACACTGAAGCTTTCTTT.

The rearrangement joins TRBV7-2 to TRBJ2-2; 7 bases map to TRBD1. Trimming took 5 bases from V and 1 from J; bases not matched to a gene: 4. This CDR3 spans 15 amino acids. Germline values: CDR1 SGHTA, CDR2 FQGNSA. DNA of the CDR3: TGTGCCAGCAGCCCAGACAGGGTGAACACCGGGGAGCTGTTTTTT. Its protein is CASSPDRVNTGELFF.

The CDR3 bases are TGTGCCAGCAGCCAAGAACGAGCGGGGGGCGTGGGCTACGAGCAGTACTTC. Its protein product is CASSQERAGGVGYEQYF. The chain carries TRBV4-2 and TRBJ2-7; the match to TRBD2 covers 9 bases. The V gene's germline CDR1 is LGHNA and CDR2 YNFKEQ. The junction had 9 bases not matched to a gene; V was cut back by 0 bases and J by 3 bases. This CDR3 has 17 amino acids.

This clone was seen only a few times. The chain employs TRBV7-2 and TRBJ1-5, with 9 bases aligning to TRBD1. V was clipped by 6 bases and J by 0 bases; unmatched bases: 15. The CDR3 spans 19 residues. Per the germline V gene, CDR1 is SGHTA and CDR2 is FQGNSA. The CDR3 nucleotides read TGTGCCAGCAGTTCGGCCGGGACAGGGCTTCCTTATAGCAATCAGCCCCAGCATTTT. It is translated as CASSSAGTGLPYSNQPQHF.

The chain recombines TRBV7-8 with TRBJ2-3; 12 nucleotides align to TRBD2. CDR3 length: 19 amino acids. Per the germline V gene, CDR1 is SGHVS and CDR2 is FQNEAQ. Germline trimming cut 1 base from V and 3 bases from J; bases unmatched to any gene: 11. The CDR3 protein is CASSLGFSLAGGVTDTQYF. The CDR3, as DNA: TGTGCCAGCAGCTTAGGTTTCAGCCTAGCGGGAGGGGTTACAGATACGCAGTATTTT.

This clone has only a few counts. The gene calls are TRBV11-2 and TRBJ2-1; TRBD2 matches 11 bases. The CDR3 runs to 16 residues. V lost 1 base and J lost 4; bases outside the gene matches: 3. The germline CDR1 and CDR2 sequences are SGHAT and FQNNGV. The CDR3 sequence: CASSLGLAGKYNEQFF. The CDR3 nucleotides read TGTGCCAGCAGCTTAGGACTAGCGGGGAAATACAATGAGCAGTTCTTC. The entire variable domain, with the rest obtained from reference TRBV11-2 and TRBJ2-1, is as follows: EAGVAQSPRYKIIEKRQSVAFWCNPISGHATLYWYQQILGQGPKLLIQFQNNGVVDDSQLPKDRFSAERLKGVDSTLKIQPAKLEDSAVYLCASSLGLAGKYNEQFFGPGTRLTVL.

The chain couples TRBV5-4 to TRBJ2-7, with D tentatively TRBD1 (5 bases). The CDR3 totals 15 residues. The V end was cut by 1 base, the J end by 3 bases, with 14 bases between. Germline values: CDR1 SGHNT, CDR2 YYREEE (reference sequence). This CDR3 is CASSLNPRQNYEQYF. The CDR3 region has the DNA TGTGCCAGCAGCTTGAATCCTCGACAGAACTACGAGCAGTACTTC.